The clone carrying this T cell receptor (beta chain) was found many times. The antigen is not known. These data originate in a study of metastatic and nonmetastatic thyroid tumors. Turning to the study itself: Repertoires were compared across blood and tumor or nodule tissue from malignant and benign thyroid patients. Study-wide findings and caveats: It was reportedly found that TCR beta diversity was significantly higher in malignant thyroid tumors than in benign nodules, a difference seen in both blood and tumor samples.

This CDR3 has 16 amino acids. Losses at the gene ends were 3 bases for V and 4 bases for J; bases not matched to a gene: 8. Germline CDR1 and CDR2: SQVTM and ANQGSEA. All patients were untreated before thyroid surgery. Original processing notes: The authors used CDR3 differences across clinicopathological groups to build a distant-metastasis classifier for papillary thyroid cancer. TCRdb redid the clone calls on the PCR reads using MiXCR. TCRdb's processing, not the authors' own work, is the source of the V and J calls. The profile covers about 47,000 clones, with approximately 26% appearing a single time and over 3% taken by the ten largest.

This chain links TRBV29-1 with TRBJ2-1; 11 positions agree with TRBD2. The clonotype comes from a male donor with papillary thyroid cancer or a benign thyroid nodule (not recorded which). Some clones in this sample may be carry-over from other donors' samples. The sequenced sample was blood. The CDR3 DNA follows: TGCAGCGTTGATGATAGCGGGAGGGCCTTGTACAATGAGCAGTTCTTC. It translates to CSVDDSGRALYNEQFF.